In this sample, the clone carrying this TCR beta chain turned up many times. Its antigen is unidentified. What was amplified from RNA transcripts were TCR beta CDR3 regions. RT-PCR in the first round (using the HTBI primer set) targeted the TCR CDR3. TCRdb independently ran MiXCR on the multiplex PCR reads; one entry per CDR3 protein. The sample yields some 570,000 distinct CDR3 sequences, 17% seen once. The data originate from a study of T cells in Graves' hyperthyroidism and ophthalmopathy. Germline V lookup: CDR1 MGHRA, CDR2 YSYEKL. CDR3 size: 16 residues. J lost 4 bases, V lost 7 bases, and 11 bases had no gene match. Study outcomes and limitations: Separating ophthalmopathy from stable hyperthyroidism was achieved by a 13 V-J model. Blood shared most expanded thyroid clonotypes above 0.001.

Researchers barred patients who had uncontrolled infection, other autoimmune disease, pregnancy or lactation. The clonotype originates from a woman aged 18 to 35 with Graves' ophthalmopathy. The chain combines TRBV4-1 with TRBJ2-2; 8 bases are shared with TRBD2. Sequencing was done on a sample of blood. DNA for the CDR3: TGCGCCAGCACCATTCCCGGGAGGGCCTTCACCGGGGAGCTGTTTTTT. This sequence encodes CASTIPGRAFTGELFF.